One and the same sample provided the 22 T cell receptor beta chains below, sequenced in a study of cytomegalovirus exposure and HLA in healthy donors. Vbeta (60) and Jbeta (13) primers were used in the PCR. Assay used: immunoSEQ multiplex PCR; TCRdb lists only in-frame clones, some missing. This table holds 150,000 to 200,000 clones, around 80% found once. The sample consisted of PBMCs. Every receptor here comes from a woman in her twenties or thirties in good health and CMV-seropositive.

The chain combines TRBV5-6 with TRBJ2-1, with D tentatively TRBD2 (5 bases). V shed 4 bases and J shed 4 bases, with 15 bases lying between them. The CDR3 length is 15 residues. The germline CDR1 and CDR2 sequences are SGHDT and YYEEEE. The CDR3 sequence is CASSKGLRGYNEQFF. The CDR3 bases are TGTGCCAGCAGCAAAGGACTTCGGGGTTACAATGAGCAGTTCTTC.

The gene calls are TRBV7-2 and TRBJ2-2; 7 bases fit TRBD1. Trimming cost V 1 base and J 3 bases; bases outside gene matches: 5. Per germline, CDR1 SGHTA and CDR2 FQGNSA. This CDR3 has 16 residues. The CDR3 sequence is CASSLGGGRYTGELFF. CDR3 DNA sequence: TGTGCCAGCAGCTTAGGAGGGGGCCGATACACCGGGGAGCTGTTTTTT.

This chain connects TRBV30 to TRBJ1-3; D is perhaps TRBD1 (5 bases). Per germline, CDR1 GTSNPN and CDR2 SVGIG (reference sequence). The germline V and J ends were trimmed by 4 bases and 4 bases, with 23 bases remaining between them. The CDR3 spans 17 residues. CDR3 sequence: CAWKTRGGVSYGNTIYF. In nucleotides, the CDR3 is TGTGCCTGGAAGACCCGTGGGGGGGTTTCGTACGGAAACACCATATATTTT.

This chain uses TRBV7-2 with TRBJ1-1; 7 bases are shared with TRBD1. The J segment lost 4 bases and the V segment lost 6 bases, leaving 8 bases of the junction unmatched. This CDR3 is 14 amino acids long. CDR1 SGHTA and CDR2 FQGNSA come from the germline V gene. The CDR3 sequence is CASRGQPFLTEAFF. The CDR3 DNA reads TGTGCCAGCAGGGGACAGCCCTTCCTCACTGAAGCTTTCTTT.

This rearrangement joins TRBV6-5 to TRBJ2-5; the match to TRBD2 covers 12 bases. Germline lookup yields CDR1 MNHEY and CDR2 SVGAGI. Trimming cost V 8 bases and J 8 bases; bases outside gene matches: 12. The CDR3 is 15 amino acids. CDR3 protein: CASGEIGLAGKTQYF. The CDR3 DNA reads TGTGCCAGCGGCGAGATTGGACTAGCGGGGAAAACCCAGTACTTC.

The V and J genes are TRBV30 and TRBJ2-5; possibly TRBD1 for D (5 bases). The tail of the sequence fits TRBJ2-7 better, so the J call may be wrong. The CDR3 is 15 residues long. Germline V lookup: CDR1 GTSNPN, CDR2 SVGIG (reference sequence). CDR3 nucleotide sequence: TGTGCCTGGAGTGTACGCAGGGTCAGGGCCTACGAGCAGTACTTC. Its protein product is CAWSVRRVRAYEQYF.

This rearrangement joins TRBV6-4 to TRBJ2-1, with 10 bases fitting TRBD2. Germline-derived CDR1 and CDR2 are MRHNA and SNTAGT. V dropped 6 bases and J dropped 0; count of bases not matched to a gene: 5. This CDR3 region has 16 residues. The CDR3 loop is CASSRAGGSSYNEQFF. The CDR3, as DNA: TGTGCCAGCAGCCGAGCGGGAGGGAGCTCCTACAATGAGCAGTTCTTC.

The J gene is TRBJ2-3, the V gene TRBV6-5, with D possibly being TRBD2 (5 bases). V lost 6 bases and J 3 bases, leaving 16 bases between the germline ends. The CDR3 consists of 15 residues. Germline loops: CDR1 MNHEY, CDR2 SVGAGI. The CDR3 region has the DNA TGTGCCAGCAGACTAGGAAACGTGGAGACAGATACGCAGTATTTT. Translation gives CASRLGNVETDTQYF.

V gene TRBV10-3 combines with J gene TRBJ2-3; tentatively, D is TRBD1 (5 bases). The CDR3 totals 15 residues. Trimming left V 0 bases short and J 6 bases short, with 13 bases between. CDR1 is ENHRY and CDR2 is SYGVKD in the germline V gene. In DNA form, the CDR3 reads TGTGCCATCAGTGAGTCGACTGTCAGGGTGGATACGCAGTATTTT. It yields the protein CAISESTVRVDTQYF.

The chain links TRBV19 to TRBJ1-2; maybe TRBD1 (5 bases). V lost 4 bases and J lost 4, with 13 bases in between. CDR3 size: 14 residues. Germline values: CDR1 LNHDA, CDR2 SQIVND (reference sequence). CDR3 amino acids: CASSTHDRLYGYTF. DNA of the CDR3: TGTGCCAGTAGTACTCATGACAGACTCTATGGCTACACCTTC.

The table lists this clone with a few counts. This sequence joins TRBV4-1 and TRBJ1-2, with TRBD1 matching over 10 bases. The germline gives CDR1 MGHRA, CDR2 YSYEKL. The CDR3 covers 14 residues. Losses at the gene ends were 0 bases for V and 7 bases for J; bases not matched to a gene: 2. The CDR3 nucleotides are TGCGCCAGCAGCCAAGAATGGACAGGGGGTGGCTACACCTTC. This translates into CASSQEWTGGGYTF.

This clone was found a few times. The rearrangement links TRBV10-3 to TRBJ2-7; no clear D. Germline CDR1 reads ENHRY; CDR2 reads SYGVKD. The CDR3 is made up of 13 amino acids. V gave up 4 bases and J gave up 1 base, with 8 bases separating them. CDR3 sequence: CAISVYSSYEQYF. In nucleotides, the CDR3 is TGTGCCATCAGTGTTTACTCTTCCTACGAGCAGTACTTC.

The chain joins TRBV5-6 to TRBJ2-7; D might be TRBD2 (5 bases). The CDR3 contains 14 residues. Trimming took 0 bases from V and 5 from J, leaving 12 bases between them. Germline lookup yields CDR1 SGHDT and CDR2 YYEEEE. The CDR3 DNA sequence: TGTGCCAGCAGCTTGGCGGCAGGCGGGCACGAGCAGTACTTC. Its protein is CASSLAAGGHEQYF.

In regard to this clone: At one boundary the junction diverges from the germline segment, which might be a read error. The chain joins TRBV2 to TRBJ1-1; maybe TRBD1 (5 bases). The CDR3 is 13 amino acids. The germline gives CDR1 SNHLY, CDR2 FYNNEI. CDR3 amino acids: CASSEAGGTEAFF. CDR3 DNA: TGTGCCAGCAGCGAAGCGGGGGGCACTGAAGCTTTCTTT.

The chain employs TRBV7-2 and TRBJ2-5; D is possibly TRBD2 (5 bases). V was trimmed by 5 bases and J by 4 bases, leaving 14 bases between them. Germline V CDR1 and CDR2: SGHTA, FQGNSA. The CDR3 is made up of 14 amino acids. The DNA for the CDR3 is TGTGCCAGCAGCCAGTATAATACTAGAGAGACCCAGTACTTC. It encodes CASSQYNTRETQYF.

As to this clone: Other DNA variants within this sample encode the same CDR3. V and J are TRBV28 and TRBJ1-5, with D uncertain. The CDR3 is 14 amino acids. Deletions cut 3 bases from V and 0 bases from J, with 6 bases between. CDR1 is MDHEN and CDR2 is SYDVKM in the germline V gene. CDR3 coding DNA: TGTGCCAGCAGTTTTAGCGGTAGCAATCAGCCCCAGCATTTT. Residues: CASSFSGSNQPQHF.

The chain has TRBV4-3 and TRBJ1-2; TRBD1 agrees at 7 bases. V lost 4 bases and J lost 11; bases outside the gene matches: 16. CDR1 and CDR2 from the germline V gene are LGHNA and YSLEER. CDR3 length: 15 residues. CDR3 nucleotides: TGCGCCAGCAGCCTTTATGGGACAGTAGGGATAAGGTACACCTTC. Encoded protein: CASSLYGTVGIRYTF.

Points on this clone: This specimen includes other DNA sequences encoding the same CDR3. This chain links TRBV21-1 with TRBJ2-7; the DNA was not compared with TRBD1, the D call given in the table. TRBV21-1 is labeled a pseudogene. CDR3 length: 15 residues. CDR3: CASSKGTGGNYEQYF. In DNA, the CDR3 is TGTGCCAGCAGCAAAGGGACAGGGGGGAATTACGAGCAGTACTTC.

The V gene is TRBV18, the J gene TRBJ2-3; D may be TRBD2 (6 bases). The CDR3 is made up of 20 amino acids. Trimming pared 1 base from V and 1 base from J, leaving 24 bases between. Germline lookup yields CDR1 KGHSH and CDR2 LQKENI. The CDR3: CASSPRRGTQARKGTDTQYF. The CDR3 nucleotides are TGTGCCAGCTCACCACGCCGGGGGACTCAAGCGCGTAAGGGCACAGATACGCAGTATTTT.

This clone was seen only once. The chain links TRBV19 to TRBJ1-2; no definite D call. The V and J ends lost 7 bases and 2 bases respectively, with 11 bases between them. CDR3 length: 13 amino acids. Germline assignment: CDR1 LNHDA and CDR2 SQIVND (reference sequence). Written as DNA, the CDR3 is TGTGCCAGTATTGGACTTCCGAACTATGGCTACACCTTC. This encodes CASIGLPNYGYTF.

This rearrangement joins TRBV19 to TRBJ1-5; 8 bases are a match to TRBD1. CDR3 length equals 13 residues. The V segment lost 8 bases and the J segment 2 bases; nucleotides outside the gene matches: 2. Germline V gives CDR1 LNHDA, CDR2 SQIVND (reference sequence). For the CDR3, the DNA is TGTGCCAGTGCGGACAGGGGCAATCAGCCCCAGCATTTT. Amino acids: CASADRGNQPQHF.

The chain recombines TRBV4-3 with TRBJ1-2; possibly TRBD1 for D (5 bases). Germline V CDR1 and CDR2: LGHNA, YSLEER. Trimming shortened V by 1 base and J by 8 bases, and 14 bases separated the two germline ends. The CDR3 length is 14 residues. The CDR3 sequence is CASSQAPGVRGYTF. CDR3 nucleotide sequence: TGCGCCAGCAGCCAAGCCCCGGGGGTACGCGGCTACACCTTC.